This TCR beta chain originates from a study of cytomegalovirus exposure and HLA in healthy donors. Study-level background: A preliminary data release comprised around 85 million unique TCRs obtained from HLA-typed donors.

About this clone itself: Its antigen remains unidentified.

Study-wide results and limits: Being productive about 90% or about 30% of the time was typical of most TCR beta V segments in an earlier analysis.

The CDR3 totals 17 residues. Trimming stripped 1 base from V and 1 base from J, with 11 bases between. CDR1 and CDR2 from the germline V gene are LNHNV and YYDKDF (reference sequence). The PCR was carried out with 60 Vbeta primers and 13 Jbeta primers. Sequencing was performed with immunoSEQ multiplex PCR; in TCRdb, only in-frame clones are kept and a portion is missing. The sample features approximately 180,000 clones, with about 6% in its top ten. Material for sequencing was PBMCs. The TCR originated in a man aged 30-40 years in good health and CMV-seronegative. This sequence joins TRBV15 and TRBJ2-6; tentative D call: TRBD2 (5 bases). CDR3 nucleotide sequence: TGTGCCACCAGCAGAGGTGTCTGGGAGTCTGGGGCCAACGTCCTGACTTTC. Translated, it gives CATSRGVWESGANVLTF.